These 19 T cell receptor beta chains were all obtained from the same sample, sequenced in a study of shared clonotypes between healthy human individuals. Method: immunoSEQ multiplex PCR; TCRdb's copy keeps in-frame clones and lacks some. The sample includes around 2.3 million clones, around 95% of them seen just once. The sequenced material came from naive CD4+ T cells sorted from blood. Sample subset: CD45RA+ positively selected. The receptors stem from a man aged 18 to 29 in good health.

This clone occurred once. The chain combines TRBV6-5 with TRBJ2-3, with a tentative D call TRBD1 (6 bases). The CDR3 is 15 residues long. Looked up from germline, CDR1 is MNHEY and CDR2 is SVGAGI. Trimming left V 6 bases short and J 2 bases short, with 15 bases between. The CDR3 is CASRYSGTSTDTQYF. The CDR3 DNA sequence: TGTGCCAGCAGGTATTCCGGGACATCCACAGATACGCAGTATTTT.

The rearrangement links TRBV11-3 to TRBJ2-7; D possibly corresponds to TRBD1 (6 bases). The length of the CDR3 is 13 residues. Germline assignment: CDR1 SGHNT and CDR2 YENEEA. V was clipped by 1 base and J by 4 bases, with 8 bases between them. This CDR3 reads CASSLGDKYEQYF. The CDR3 DNA reads as TGTGCCAGCAGCTTAGGGGACAAGTACGAGCAGTACTTC.

About this clone: This same CDR3 is encoded by further DNA sequences in the sample. The chain recombines TRBV2 with TRBJ2-1; 9 nucleotides line up with TRBD1. V shed 5 bases, J shed 1 base, and the junction held 3 bases outside the gene matches. Germline V gives CDR1 SNHLY, CDR2 FYNNEI. This CDR3 comprises 15 residues. In nucleotides, the CDR3 is TGTGCCAGCAGTTCCGACAGGGGGTCCTACAATGAGCAGTTCTTC. Its translation is CASSSDRGSYNEQFF.

The chain combines TRBV11-2 with TRBJ1-2; D is uncertain. There are 13 residues in the CDR3. Between the trimmed V and J ends, which lost 3 bases and 6 bases, there was a span of 11 bases. Per the germline V gene, CDR1 is SGHAT and CDR2 is FQNNGV. The CDR3 coding sequence is TGTGCCAGCAGCTTCTTTAATAGGGATGGCTACACCTTC. Translating gives CASSFFNRDGYTF.

This clone has just one count. This CDR3 is CASRQGLQLSDEQYF. DNA of the CDR3: TGTGCCAGCAGGCAAGGACTACAGCTTTCTGACGAGCAGTACTTC. The chain couples TRBV11-2 to TRBJ2-7, with a possible D match to TRBD2 (6 bases). Trimming pared 6 bases from V and 5 bases from J, leaving 20 bases between. The CDR3 length is 15 residues. Germline CDR1 SGHAT, CDR2 FQNNGV.

This chain uses TRBV9 with TRBJ2-7; 8 bases align to TRBD1. V was pared by 4 bases and J by 7 bases, with 13 bases of the junction left unmatched. The V gene's germline CDR1 is SGDLS and CDR2 YYNGEE. This CDR3 contains 15 residues. CDR3: CASSPRQGPPVEQYF. The CDR3 coding sequence is TGTGCCAGCAGCCCCCGACAGGGGCCCCCGGTGGAGCAGTACTTC.

The genes are TRBV30 and TRBJ2-7; D is perhaps TRBD2 (5 bases). The CDR3 totals 13 residues. Germline CDR1 and CDR2: GTSNPN and SVGIG (reference sequence). The ends were cut back, 3 bases at V and 4 bases at J, with 13 bases in the middle. For the CDR3, the DNA is TGTGCCTGGAGCCCTGACGGAGGATACGAGCAGTACTTC. It yields the protein CAWSPDGGYEQYF.

With regard to this clone: Additional DNA sequences in this sample encode the identical CDR3. The chain couples TRBV2 to TRBJ2-1; TRBD2 agrees at 8 bases. J lost 1 base, V lost 3 bases, and 2 bases had no gene match. Germline V CDR1 and CDR2: SNHLY, FYNNEI. This CDR3 contains 15 residues. CDR3: CASSERLASYNEQFF. The CDR3 DNA sequence: TGTGCCAGCAGTGAGCGACTAGCGTCCTACAATGAGCAGTTCTTC.

The chain couples TRBV14 to TRBJ2-3; D is tentatively TRBD1 or TRBD2 (6 bases each). The CDR3 has 17 amino acids. The V gene's germline CDR1 is SGHDN and CDR2 FVKESK. V was cut by 0 bases and J by 4 bases, with 17 bases left in between. The CDR3 nucleotides read TGTGCCAGCAGCCAAGATCGGAGCAGGGGAGGTGCAGATACGCAGTATTTT. Translated: CASSQDRSRGGADTQYF.

The V and J genes are TRBV10-3 and TRBJ1-6, with 8 bases that match TRBD1. CDR3 length equals 20 residues. The germline CDR1 and CDR2 sequences are ENHRY and SYGVKD. Trimming removed 4 bases from V and 4 bases from J; junction bases left unmatched: 18. CDR3 nucleotide sequence: TGTGCCATCAGTGGATATCAGGGGGCGATGGTCGGCCTATATAATTCACCCCTCCACTTT. The encoded protein is CAISGYQGAMVGLYNSPLHF.

This clone has just one count. The chain recombines TRBV5-1 with TRBJ2-6; a possible D gene is TRBD1 (6 bases). The CDR3 is 19 amino acids. Germline values: CDR1 SGHRS, CDR2 YFSETQ. V was clipped by 2 bases and J by 0 bases, with 18 bases between them. The CDR3 DNA is TGCGCCAGCAGCTTCGGAACTTCGACAGGCATCTCTGGGGCCAACGTCCTGACTTTC. Encoded protein: CASSFGTSTGISGANVLTF.

V usage is TRBV6-5 and J usage is TRBJ2-1, with D maybe TRBD2 (5 bases). This CDR3 is built from 13 residues. Germline values: CDR1 MNHEY, CDR2 SVGAGI. V was pared by 6 bases and J by 9 bases, with 15 bases between. CDR3 loop: CASSPPTTGEQFF. CDR3 nucleotides: TGTGCCAGCAGCCCCCCGACTACGGGTGAGCAGTTCTTC.

The chain carries TRBV7-8 and TRBJ1-2; no definite D call. V dropped 1 base and J dropped 6 bases, with 0 bases sitting between them. The CDR3 has 10 residues. CDR1 is SGHVS, CDR2 FQNEAQ, per germline. CDR3 region: CASSLDGYTF. CDR3 in DNA: TGTGCCAGCAGCTTAGATGGCTACACCTTC.

The chain employs TRBV2 and TRBJ1-6, with a tentative D call TRBD1 (6 bases). Germline loops: CDR1 SNHLY, CDR2 FYNNEI. Trimming took off 3 bases at V and 4 bases at J, with 10 bases between the two ends. This CDR3 region has 15 residues. The CDR3 reads CASSDPGVYNSPLHF. The CDR3 DNA reads TGTGCCAGCAGTGATCCAGGGGTTTATAATTCACCCCTCCACTTT.

The chain links TRBV10-3 to TRBJ2-3; tentatively, D is TRBD1 (5 bases). V lost 0 bases to trimming and J lost 6 bases, with 10 bases between them. Germline loops: CDR1 ENHRY, CDR2 SYGVKD. The CDR3 runs to 14 residues. The CDR3 nucleotides are TGTGCCATCAGTGAGTCGGCAGGGCAGGATACGCAGTATTTT. It specifies CAISESAGQDTQYF.

This sequence joins TRBV10-3 and TRBJ2-7; the D gene is possibly TRBD1 (6 bases). This CDR3 comprises 13 residues. The V gene's germline CDR1 is ENHRY and CDR2 SYGVKD. Trimming removed 7 bases at V and 2 bases at J, with 12 bases between. CDR3 nucleotides: TGTGCCATCAACAGGGACACCGCCTACGAGCAGTACTTC. Its translation: CAINRDTAYEQYF.

The chain carries TRBV18 and TRBJ2-2; 7 bases map to TRBD1. This CDR3 region has 17 residues. Germline CDR1 KGHSH, CDR2 LQKENI. The V and J ends lost 4 bases and 5 bases, in that order; junction bases with no gene match: 13. In nucleotides, the CDR3 is TGTGCCAGCTCACTCACAAAAGGGACAGCTGCTACCGGGGAGCTGTTTTTT. Encoded protein: CASSLTKGTAATGELFF.

The chain uses TRBV19 and TRBJ1-2; 8 positions agree with TRBD1. Germline V lookup: CDR1 LNHDA, CDR2 SQIVND (reference sequence). CDR3 size: 11 residues. CDR3 sequence reads: CGQGAIYGYTF. The CDR3 coding sequence is TGTGGGCAGGGGGCGATCTATGGCTACACCTTC.

The chain employs TRBV4-3 and TRBJ1-2; D call uncertain. The V and J ends lost 1 base and 7 bases respectively, with 16 bases between them. Germline values: CDR1 LGHNA, CDR2 YSLEER. CDR3 size: 15 residues. The CDR3 DNA reads TGCGCCAGCAGCCAAGCACGCGAGGGTTATGCTGGCTACACCTTC. As protein: CASSQAREGYAGYTF.